These T cell receptor beta chains were read from a single sample in a study of human T cells and chemical hapten exposure. TCRdb re-derived calls from the RACE reads in MiXCR, one entry per CDR3 protein. The sample includes about 83,000 distinct CDR3 sequences, about 7.5% of them seen just once. The specimen was whole blood, collected in connection with sensitization to the hapten diphenylcyclopropenone (DPC). All receptors come from a young woman with alopecia areata. Some clones in this sample may be carry-over from other donors' samples. The conserved cysteine and the conserved F or W are not part of the CDR3 here. The D gene is left open where the match is weak.

v_gene	d_gene	j_gene	CDR3aa
TRBV2	-	TRBJ2-7	ASSVRALLEQY
TRBV6-5	-	TRBJ1-2	ASSLQGYGYT
TRBV15	-	TRBJ2-3	ATSMPYGAGASPDTQY
TRBV10-3	TRBD1	TRBJ1-2	AISGDSKNYGYT
TRBV11-2	TRBD2	TRBJ2-5	ASSLFLAGGSETQY
TRBV7-9	-	TRBJ1-4	ASSLTGVAGLGEKLF
TRBV7-9	-	TRBJ1-1	ASSSLGGVGEAF
TRBV20-1	-	TRBJ1-4	SADDRRSNEKLF
TRBV7-6	TRBD1	TRBJ2-3	ASSLMTGGTDTQY
TRBV21-1	-	TRBJ2-5	ASSNPTDQETQY
TRBV30	-	TRBJ1-5	AWAPRSNQPQH
TRBV29-1	TRBD1	TRBJ1-1	SLMGQGNTEAF
TRBV7-2	TRBD1	TRBJ1-4	ASSLNGQGLTEKLF
TRBV6-2/TRBV6-3	-	TRBJ1-5	ASRLQRSGDPSPQH
TRBV20-1	-	TRBJ2-7	SARDGGRQGGAYEQY
TRBV11-1	-	TRBJ2-7	ASSLQARSYEQY
TRBV6-2/TRBV6-3	-	TRBJ2-3	ASSHRASSLLNTQY
TRBV20-1	TRBD1	TRBJ2-7	SARPRTGGYYEQY
TRBV5-6	TRBD1	TRBJ1-1	ASSLRRGLGAEAF
TRBV3-1	-	TRBJ2-3	ASSQRAATDTQY
TRBV7-8	-	TRBJ1-3	ASSPYTGNSGNTIY
TRBV5-1	TRBD2	TRBJ2-5	ASRSSGGLGTQY
TRBV20-1	-	TRBJ2-3	SARDRWVAGMSTDTQY
TRBV7-2	-	TRBJ2-3	ASSLTETDTQY
TRBV4-1	TRBD1	TRBJ1-1	ASSQPLNGDREAF
TRBV30	-	TRBJ1-1	AWTPPPGNRNTEAF
TRBV12-3/TRBV12-4	-	TRBJ2-7	ASRSGWIYEQY
TRBV2	-	TRBJ1-1	ASSEARGGTNTEAF
TRBV29-1	TRBD1	TRBJ2-7	SVEDVGEGQGGSYEQY
TRBV5-4	-	TRBJ2-3	ASSLTTDTQY
TRBV29-1	TRBD1	TRBJ2-7	SVGSLGQGVEQY
TRBV12-3/TRBV12-4	-	TRBJ2-5	ASSLWGGADETQY
TRBV6-5	TRBD2	TRBJ2-7	ASSARTSFPYEQY
TRBV3-1	-	TRBJ1-4	ASSQEIREEKLF
TRBV6-5	TRBD2	TRBJ2-2	ASSYGLARAGELF
TRBV12-3/TRBV12-4	-	TRBJ2-3	ASSLASGRHTQY
TRBV5-1	TRBD1	TRBJ1-6	ASRNGQGSDNSPLH
TRBV12-3/TRBV12-4	-	TRBJ1-1	ASRSGRLLTEAF
TRBV15	-	TRBJ1-2	ATSRGDGRGGYT
TRBV7-6	TRBD1	TRBJ2-7	ASSQNPGQGYEQY
TRBV29-1	TRBD1	TRBJ1-1	SAPGQGIAEAF
TRBV11-2	-	TRBJ2-1	ASSLGGRTREQF
TRBV5-1	-	TRBJ1-2	ASRVDRTVYGYT
TRBV29-1	-	TRBJ2-5	SVDGAQKTQY
TRBV29-1	TRBD1	TRBJ1-2	SVGDRGGYGYT
TRBV6-2/TRBV6-3	TRBD1	TRBJ2-2	ASTGTGLPNTGELF
TRBV2	-	TRBJ1-2	ASSENYGYT
TRBV6-1	-	TRBJ1-6	ASSEMRGGNSPLH
TRBV6-6	-	TRBJ1-6	ASSYSTPLGESGSPLH
TRBV6-6	-	TRBJ2-2	ASTPPRGDPNTGELF